One and the same sample provided the 30 T cell receptor beta chains below, sequenced in a study of blood T cell repertoires in COVID-19. Profiled with immunoSEQ multiplex PCR; TCRdb holds only in-frame clones, not every one. The table lists around 99,000 clones, approximately 80% of them singletons. What was sequenced was peripheral blood. The receptor source for this set is a man between 65 and 85 years old with acute or convalescent COVID-19.

This clone occurred a few times. This sequence joins TRBV6-6 and TRBJ2-7, with D tentatively TRBD1 (6 bases). Germline CDR1 MNHNY, CDR2 SVGAGI (reference sequence). V was shortened by 6 bases and J by 3 bases, with 15 bases between the two germline ends. The CDR3 is 14 amino acids. The CDR3 nucleotides read TGTGCCAGCAGCCCAACAGGGTTGGGCTACGAGCAGTACTTC. Translated, it gives CASSPTGLGYEQYF.

This chain joins TRBV7-8 and TRBJ1-6; D is ambiguous. V lost 0 bases to trimming and J lost 7 bases, with 7 bases between them. The CDR3 is 14 residues long. The germline V gene has CDR1 SGHVS and CDR2 FQNEAQ. The CDR3 sequence: CASSLASPNSPLHF. In DNA, the CDR3 is TGTGCCAGCAGCTTAGCCAGTCCCAATTCACCCCTCCACTTT.

Only one count was recorded for this clone. The chain joins TRBV7-9 to TRBJ1-1; TRBD1 might be the D (5 bases). Trimming left V 4 bases short and J 8 bases short, with 11 bases between. This CDR3 contains 12 residues. Germline CDR1 SEHNR, CDR2 FQNEAQ (reference sequence). The CDR3 reads CASSYLGAEAFF. CDR3 DNA sequence: TGTGCCAGCAGCTATTTAGGGGCCGAAGCTTTCTTT.

The table lists this clone with a count of one. The chain uses TRBV7-9 and TRBJ2-7, with no clear D. The V end lost 3 bases, the J end lost 11 bases, and 11 bases lay between the germline ends. Germline V gives CDR1 SEHNR, CDR2 FQNEAQ (reference sequence). There are 11 residues in the CDR3. The DNA of the CDR3 is TGTGCCAGCAGCTTTAGTCTTGAGAAGTACTTC. As protein: CASSFSLEKYF.

The chain uses TRBV6-1 and TRBJ2-3; D not certain. The CDR3 extends over 13 amino acids. CDR1 and CDR2 (germline): MNHNS, SASEGT. V lost 3 bases and J lost 1, with 5 bases in between. The CDR3 coding sequence is TGTGCCAGCAGTGAGCAGGGCACAGATACGCAGTATTTT. Protein: CASSEQGTDTQYF.

In its sample, this clone was seen once. The chain's CDR3 is CASISYTNTEAFF. The DNA of the CDR3 is TGTGCCAGCATATCCTATACGAACACTGAAGCTTTCTTT. The chain has TRBV18 and TRBJ1-1; the D is unclear. The germline V gene has CDR1 KGHSH and CDR2 LQKENI. CDR3 size: 13 residues. V was pared by 8 bases and J by 1 base, with 11 bases between. The full variable domain, its missing parts supplied by reference TRBV18 and TRBJ1-1, is NAGVMQNPRHLVRRRGQEARLRCSPMKGHSHVYWYRQLPEEGLKFMVYLQKENIIDESGMPKERFSAEFPKEGPSILRIQQVVRGDSAAYFCASISYTNTEAFFGQGTRLTVV.

Only one count was recorded for this clone. The chain couples TRBV11-2 to TRBJ1-2; D may be TRBD1 (6 bases). The V gene's germline CDR1 is SGHAT and CDR2 FQNNGV. Trimming cost V 2 bases and J 1 base, with 11 bases left between them. The CDR3 consists of 15 residues. Here the CDR3 DNA reads TGTGCCAGCAGCTTAAAACAGGGCCTTAACTATGGCTACACCTTC. Protein: CASSLKQGLNYGYTF.

The J gene is TRBJ1-5, the V gene TRBV4-2; no clear D. Germline CDR1 is LGHNA and CDR2 is YNFKEQ. The CDR3 totals 15 residues. V was cut by 0 bases and J by 4 bases, with 10 bases left in between. In DNA, the CDR3 is TGTGCCAGCAGCCAAGAGGGCAGAACAAATCAGCCCCAGCATTTT. Translation gives CASSQEGRTNQPQHF.

The rearrangement joins TRBV27 to TRBJ1-1; TRBD1 aligns across 8 bases. J was trimmed by 6 bases and V by 3 bases; bases with no gene match: 3. This CDR3 is built from 13 residues. Germline V lookup: CDR1 MNHEY, CDR2 SMNVEV (reference sequence). In DNA form, the CDR3 reads TGTGCCAGCAGTTTCCAGGGGGCAGCTGAAGCTTTCTTT. This gives the protein CASSFQGAAEAFF.

The chain uses TRBV6-6 and TRBJ1-5, with D tentatively TRBD1 (5 bases). This CDR3 region has 13 residues. V was cut by 6 bases and J by 6 bases, with 12 bases left in between. Germline V lookup: CDR1 MNHNY, CDR2 SVGAGI (reference sequence). The CDR3 coding sequence is TGTGCCAGCAGCTCTGAAGGGGCTCAGCCCCAGCATTTT. Amino acid sequence: CASSSEGAQPQHF.

This clone was seen once. This sequence joins TRBV7-8 and TRBJ2-7; 14 bases map to TRBD2. The CDR3 has 18 amino acids. V gave up 5 bases and J gave up 3 bases; unmatched junction bases: 12. Germline CDR1 is SGHVS and CDR2 is FQNEAQ. The chain's CDR3 is CASSLGGLAGGADYEQYF. CDR3 coding DNA: TGTGCCAGCAGCCTAGGCGGACTAGCGGGGGGCGCCGACTACGAGCAGTACTTC.

This sequence joins TRBV29-1 and TRBJ1-1, with 7 bases aligning to TRBD1. Per germline, CDR1 SQVTM and CDR2 ANQGSEA. V lost 4 bases and J lost 0; bases outside the gene matches: 5. The CDR3 extends over 14 amino acids. CDR3 in amino acids: CSVGVGQLNTEAFF. In DNA form, the CDR3 reads TGCAGCGTTGGTGTGGGACAGTTGAACACTGAAGCTTTCTTT.

In this sample, this clone turned up a few times. CDR3: CAIRTSGGTYEQYF. In DNA form, the CDR3 reads TGTGCCATCAGAACTAGCGGGGGAACCTACGAGCAGTACTTC. The rearrangement uses TRBV10-3 and TRBJ2-7, with TRBD2 matching over 11 bases. Germline V gene data show CDR1 as ENHRY and CDR2 as SYGVKD. The CDR3 is made up of 14 amino acids. V was clipped by 6 bases and J by 2 bases; unmatched bases: 3.

The rearrangement links TRBV6-5 to TRBJ2-3; 9 nucleotides line up with TRBD2. The CDR3 covers 14 residues. The junction had 2 bases not matched to a gene; V was cut back by 4 bases and J by 3 bases. In germline, CDR1 is MNHEY, CDR2 SVGAGI. The CDR3 nucleotides read TGTGCCAGCAGTTTGGGACTAGCTACAGATACGCAGTATTTT. Its protein is CASSLGLATDTQYF.

This clone was found once. V and J are TRBV7-3 and TRBJ1-1, with D perhaps TRBD1 (6 bases). V was shortened by 0 bases and J by 6 bases, with 11 bases between the two germline ends. CDR1 and CDR2 (germline): SGHTA, FQGTGA. This CDR3 comprises 14 residues. CDR3 nucleotides: TGTGCCAGCAGCTTAACACAGGGAAAGGCTGAAGCTTTCTTT. As protein: CASSLTQGKAEAFF.

This clone was counted once. The chain links TRBV7-9 to TRBJ2-7, with 7 bases that match TRBD2. Germline loops: CDR1 SEHNR, CDR2 FQNEAQ (reference sequence). The CDR3 is 14 residues long. The V segment lost 0 bases and the J segment 4 bases; nucleotides outside the gene matches: 3. In nucleotides, the CDR3 is TGTGCCAGCAGCTTAGCGAGGACTAGGTACGAGCAGTACTTC. Protein product: CASSLARTRYEQYF.

This chain joins TRBV7-3 and TRBJ2-1, with 8 bases that match TRBD1. V was pared by 6 bases and J by 2 bases, with 3 bases of the junction left unmatched. The CDR3 runs to 14 residues. The germline CDR1 and CDR2 sequences are SGHTA and FQGTGA. CDR3 region: CASSQQGAYNEQFF. The DNA for the CDR3 is TGTGCCAGCAGTCAACAGGGGGCCTACAATGAGCAGTTCTTC.

The gene calls are TRBV6-2 or TRBV6-3 and TRBJ2-1; 13 positions agree with TRBD2. The CDR3 totals 14 residues. CDR1 is MNHEY, CDR2 SVGEGT, per germline. The junction had 3 bases not matched to a gene; V was cut back by 6 bases and J by 7 bases. The CDR3 is CASSPLAGGNEQFF. CDR3 sequence (DNA): TGTGCCAGCAGCCCACTAGCGGGGGGGAATGAGCAGTTCTTC.

This clone was seen a few times. The CDR3 here is CASSSGGGEGINEQYF. DNA for the CDR3: TGCGCCAGCAGCAGCGGGGGTGGCGAGGGGATCAACGAGCAGTACTTC. This chain connects TRBV5-1 to TRBJ2-7; 8 positions match TRBD2. The germline V gene has CDR1 SGHRS and CDR2 YFSETQ. V lost 4 bases and J lost 5; bases outside the gene matches: 14. The CDR3 is 16 amino acids.

The CDR3 DNA reads as TGTGCCAGCAGTTCGGGAAATTATAATTCACCCCTCCACTTT. Amino acids: CASSSGNYNSPLHF. The chain combines TRBV6-2 or TRBV6-3 with TRBJ1-6; D is unclear. Trimming cost V 4 bases and J 4 bases, with 8 bases left between them. There are 14 residues in the CDR3. Germline V lookup: CDR1 MNHEY, CDR2 SVGEGT.

The genes are TRBV19 and TRBJ1-1; D ambiguous. V lost 4 bases and J lost 11, with 11 bases in between. Germline CDR1 is LNHDA and CDR2 is SQIVND (reference sequence). The CDR3 contains 11 residues. The CDR3 loop reads CASSRQRVAFF. CDR3 bases: TGTGCCAGTAGTAGGCAGAGGGTTGCTTTCTTT.

Turning to this clone: This CDR3 is also generated by other DNA sequences in the sample. The chain uses TRBV6-5 and TRBJ2-2; D not certain. With 1 base removed from V and 3 bases from J, the gap between germline ends came to 6 bases. The CDR3 length is 14 residues. Germline values: CDR1 MNHEY, CDR2 SVGAGI. The CDR3 region is CASSYYRDTGELFF. CDR3 nucleotide sequence: TGTGCCAGCAGTTACTACCGGGACACCGGGGAGCTGTTTTTT.

This chain connects TRBV9 to TRBJ2-5; tentative D call: TRBD1 (5 bases). CDR1 is SGDLS, CDR2 YYNGEE, per germline. V gave up 2 bases and J gave up 5 bases, with 13 bases separating them. This CDR3 region has 14 residues. The CDR3 loop reads CASSVRGRVETQYF. In nucleotides, the CDR3 is TGTGCCAGCAGCGTGAGAGGCAGGGTGGAGACCCAGTACTTC.

This chain links TRBV2 with TRBJ1-1, with 8 bases that match TRBD1. The germline V gene encodes CDR1 SNHLY and CDR2 FYNNEI. The CDR3 loop spans 13 amino acids. V lost 10 bases to trimming and J lost 4 bases; unmatched junction nucleotides: 8. In DNA, the CDR3 is TGTGCCACCAACAGGGGGGAGGGCACTGAAGCTTTCTTT. Translated, it gives CATNRGEGTEAFF.

The rearrangement links TRBV24-1 to TRBJ2-2; no firm D call. V shed 3 bases and J shed 2 bases, with 3 bases lying between them. CDR3 length: 13 amino acids. Germline V CDR1 and CDR2: KGHDR, SFDVKD. The CDR3 is CATSDPNTGELFF. As DNA, the CDR3 is TGTGCCACCAGTGATCCTAACACCGGGGAGCTGTTTTTT.

This rearrangement joins TRBV5-1 to TRBJ1-6; D might be TRBD1 (6 bases). The V and J ends lost 5 bases and 5 bases respectively, with 8 bases between them. The CDR3 spans 13 residues. From germline, CDR1 is SGHRS and CDR2 YFSETQ. CDR3 protein: CASRRTDNSPLHF. CDR3 in DNA: TGCGCCAGCAGAAGGACAGATAATTCACCCCTCCACTTT.

The chain couples TRBV13 to TRBJ2-5; 13 nucleotides agree with TRBD2. The V gene end was trimmed by 6 bases and the J gene end by 5 bases; junction bases not matched to a gene: 3. The CDR3 is made up of 14 amino acids. Germline CDR1 and CDR2: PRHDT and FYEKMQ (reference sequence). CDR3 DNA sequence: TGTGCCAGCAGACTAGCGGGGGGGCGGGAGACCCAGTACTTC. Residues: CASRLAGGRETQYF.

This clone was picked up one time. The rearrangement joins TRBV2 to TRBJ1-1; weak D call: TRBD1 (5 bases). The germline V gene has CDR1 SNHLY and CDR2 FYNNEI. The CDR3 is 15 amino acids. Trimming removed 4 bases at V and 6 bases at J, with 18 bases between. The chain's CDR3 is CASSGHGQGRPEAFF. Here the CDR3 DNA reads TGTGCCAGCAGTGGACACGGTCAGGGTAGACCTGAAGCTTTCTTT.

The rearrangement links TRBV5-6 to TRBJ1-4; TRBD1 matches 7 bases. Germline CDR1 SGHDT, CDR2 YYEEEE. The V segment lost 4 bases and the J segment 7 bases; nucleotides outside the gene matches: 10. CDR3 length: 15 residues. DNA for the CDR3: TGTGCCAGCAGCCTACAGACAGGGAAGAGTGAAAAACTGTTTTTT. Amino acid sequence: CASSLQTGKSEKLFF.

This clone was seen just once. V and J are TRBV20-1 and TRBJ1-2; possible D gene TRBD1, 5 bases. The germline V gene has CDR1 DFQATT and CDR2 SNEGSKA (reference sequence). This CDR3 has 12 amino acids. V lost 3 bases and J lost 2, with 7 bases in between. The CDR3 nucleotides are TGCAGTGCTAGTCAGGGAAACTATGGCTACACCTTC. This codes for CSASQGNYGYTF.